A single sample is the source of the 11 T cell receptor beta chains below, sequenced in a study of preoperative IRX-2 immunotherapy in early breast cancer. Noted treatment: preoperative locoregional IRX-2 cytokine immunotherapy. Data came from immunoSEQ multiplex PCR; TCRdb stores just in-frame clones and leaves some out. The sample consists of some 30,000 clones, roughly four fifths of them appearing once. The sample consisted of lymph node tissue, taken from a patient treated with IRX-2 immunotherapy. These receptor sequences come from a human donor with breast cancer.

V usage is TRBV28 and J usage is TRBJ1-3; TRBD1 agrees at 8 bases. The trim removed 5 bases at V and 4 bases at J, leaving 4 bases unmatched. The germline V gene has CDR1 MDHEN and CDR2 SYDVKM. CDR3 size: 14 residues. As DNA, the CDR3 is TGTGCCAGCAGTCCAGGGGGCGCGGGAAACACCATATATTTT. This codes for CASSPGGAGNTIYF.

The CDR3 here is CAGTSGPLTDTQYF. As DNA, the CDR3 is TGTGCCGGGACTAGCGGGCCCCTCACAGATACGCAGTATTTT. This rearrangement joins TRBV30 to TRBJ2-3, with 12 bases matching TRBD2. The germline V gene has CDR1 GTSNPN and CDR2 SVGIG (reference sequence). CDR3 length: 14 amino acids. V shed 8 bases, J shed 2 bases, and the junction held 5 bases outside the gene matches.

In DNA form, the CDR3 reads TGTGCCAGCAGCGGGGTGACAGGGATCCAGCCCCAGCATTTT. Translation: CASSGVTGIQPQHF. The rearrangement uses TRBV28 and TRBJ1-5; TRBD1 aligns across 7 bases. The CDR3 has 14 residues. Trimming at V came to 6 bases and at J to 7 bases, leaving 9 bases not matched to a gene. Per germline, CDR1 MDHEN and CDR2 SYDVKM.

This clone was seen more than once but under ten times. J is TRBJ2-7 and V is TRBV15, with 12 bases matching TRBD2. The CDR3 loop spans 16 amino acids. V shed 5 bases, J shed 5 bases, and the junction held 10 bases outside the gene matches. Germline V lookup: CDR1 LNHNV, CDR2 YYDKDF (reference sequence). In DNA, the CDR3 is TGTGCCACCAGCGACCCCCCTAGCGGGAGGGTTGACGAGCAGTACTTC. Protein sequence: CATSDPPSGRVDEQYF.

The chain joins TRBV1 to TRBJ1-5; TRBD1 reflects the table's D call only, with no check against the DNA. TRBV1 is a documented pseudogene. The CDR3 has 16 amino acids. CDR3 region: CASSPHLGQGQQPQHF. CDR3 DNA: TGCGCCAGCAGCCCTCATTTAGGACAGGGCCAACAGCCCCAGCATTTT.

V gene TRBV19 combines with J gene TRBJ2-5; TRBD2 aligns across 12 bases. The germline V gene has CDR1 LNHDA and CDR2 SQIVND (reference sequence). V trimming: 3 bases; J trimming: 2 bases; junction bases outside the gene matches: 7. The CDR3 is 17 residues long. CDR3 sequence: CASSMLGLAGLQETQYF. In DNA form, the CDR3 reads TGTGCCAGTAGTATGTTAGGACTAGCGGGGTTGCAAGAGACCCAGTACTTC.

V usage is TRBV30 and J usage is TRBJ1-2, with D perhaps matching TRBD1 (5 bases). Trimming left V 0 bases short and J 4 bases short, with 9 bases between. This CDR3 comprises 13 residues. The germline V gene encodes CDR1 GTSNPN and CDR2 SVGIG (reference sequence). CDR3 DNA sequence: TGTGCCTGGAGTGTAAAGGGGAGCTATGGCTACACCTTC. It is translated as CAWSVKGSYGYTF.

The chain couples TRBV5-1 to TRBJ1-2, with TRBD1 identical over 9 bases. This CDR3 region has 16 residues. V shed 4 bases and J 5 bases; nucleotides not matched to a gene: 12. The germline gives CDR1 SGHRS, CDR2 YFSETQ. The CDR3 sequence is CASSQAPGQGSYGYTF. CDR3 nucleotide sequence: TGCGCCAGCAGCCAAGCCCCGGGACAGGGATCGTATGGCTACACCTTC.

A note on this clone: Some base is unread or ambiguous, which is why its residue reads as X. The chain has TRBV23-1 and TRBJ1-3; no clear D gene. TRBV23-1 is flagged as an ORF with uncertain function. The CDR3 runs to 13 residues. Between the trimmed V and J ends, which lost 6 bases and 0 bases, there was a span of 6 bases. CDR3 region: CASSLXSGNTIYF. Here the CDR3 DNA reads TGCGCCAGCAGCTTAAMCTCTGGAAACACCATATATTTT.

The genes are TRBV10-2 and TRBJ2-6; D possibly corresponds to TRBD2 (6 bases). Deletions cut 2 bases from V and 4 bases from J, with 12 bases between. The CDR3 loop spans 16 amino acids. CDR1 and CDR2 (germline): WSHSY, SAAADI. The CDR3 bases are TGCGCCAGCAGTGAGGCGGGGCGGGCCGGGGCCAACGTCCTGACTTTC. It specifies CASSEAGRAGANVLTF.

The CDR3 loop is CAISETGTRNEKLFF. In DNA, the CDR3 is TGTGCCATCAGTGAAACCGGGACGAGGAATGAAAAACTGTTTTTT. The V gene is TRBV10-3, the J gene TRBJ1-4; maybe TRBD1 (5 bases). V was cut by 3 bases and J by 5 bases, with 13 bases left in between. Looked up from germline, CDR1 is ENHRY and CDR2 is SYGVKD. The CDR3 runs to 15 residues.